These T cell receptor beta chains were read from a single sample in a study of shared clonotypes between healthy human individuals. Assay: immunoSEQ multiplex PCR; the TCRdb copy retains only in-frame clones and omits some. Among 2 million to 2.5 million clones listed, just over 90% were seen once. Specimen: naive CD8+ T cells from PBMCs. These receptors were collected from a man aged 18 to 35 in good health. Some clones in this sample may be carry-over from other donors' samples. Both conserved end residues are part of each CDR3. A D gene is named only where the DNA matches it firmly. Size is omitted from some rows. Given values are once, few, many or a class for expanded clones.

j_gene: TRBJ1-2
d_gene: -
v_gene: TRBV28
abundance: -
CDR3nt: TGTGCCAGCAGTCTTACCCTGTTCTCTAACTATGGCTACACCTTC
CDR3aa: CASSLTLFSNYGYTF

j_gene: TRBJ2-5
d_gene: TRBD1
v_gene: TRBV4-3
abundance: -
CDR3nt: TGCGCCAGCAGCCCGGACAGGGCAGCGGAGACCCAGTACTTC
CDR3aa: CASSPDRAAETQYF

j_gene: TRBJ2-5
d_gene: -
v_gene: TRBV12-2
abundance: -
CDR3nt: TGTGCAAGTCGCTTACCCAGCGGCCCAGAGACCCAGTACTTC
CDR3aa: CASRLPSGPETQYF

j_gene: TRBJ2-7
d_gene: TRBD1
v_gene: TRBV27
abundance: -
CDR3nt: TGTGCCAGCAGTAGTGGGGCAGGGGGCGCCGACGAGCAGTACTTC
CDR3aa: CASSSGAGGADEQYF

j_gene: TRBJ2-7
d_gene: -
v_gene: TRBV18
abundance: -
CDR3nt: TGTGCCAGCTCATCCCTGGGCACGGGCTCCTACGAGCAGTACTTC
CDR3aa: CASSSLGTGSYEQYF

j_gene: TRBJ2-7
d_gene: -
v_gene: TRBV28
abundance: -
CDR3nt: TGTGCCAGCAGTCCCTCGGACCCCTACGAGCAGTACTTC
CDR3aa: CASSPSDPYEQYF

j_gene: TRBJ1-1
d_gene: TRBD1
v_gene: TRBV20-1
abundance: -
CDR3nt: TGCAGTGACGACAGGGAGGGTGAAGCTTTCTTT
CDR3aa: CSDDREGEAFF

j_gene: TRBJ2-7
d_gene: TRBD1
v_gene: TRBV6-6
abundance: -
CDR3nt: TGTGCCAGCAGCACTACGGGACAGGTGTCCTACGAGCAGTACTTC
CDR3aa: CASSTTGQVSYEQYF

j_gene: TRBJ1-1
d_gene: -
v_gene: TRBV9
abundance: -
CDR3nt: TGTGCCAGCAGCGGAGGGGTTGATACTGAAGCTTTCTTT
CDR3aa: CASSGGVDTEAFF

j_gene: TRBJ2-7
d_gene: -
v_gene: TRBV4-1
abundance: -
CDR3nt: TGCGCCAGCAGACGGTCGGGGGTGAGTACCTACGAGCAGTACTTC
CDR3aa: CASRRSGVSTYEQYF

j_gene: TRBJ2-1
d_gene: -
v_gene: TRBV7-2
abundance: -
CDR3nt: TGTGCCAGCAGCTTCCAACTTTACAGCTCCTACAATGAGCAGTTCTTC
CDR3aa: CASSFQLYSSYNEQFF

j_gene: TRBJ1-5
d_gene: -
v_gene: TRBV28
abundance: once
CDR3nt: TGTGCCAGCAGTTTATTAGCCCAACGTTATAGCAATCAGCCCCAGCATTTT
CDR3aa: CASSLLAQRYSNQPQHF

j_gene: TRBJ1-2
d_gene: -
v_gene: TRBV28
abundance: -
CDR3nt: TGTGCCAGCAGTTTAAAGTCTTCAGGGGATGGCTACACCTTC
CDR3aa: CASSLKSSGDGYTF

j_gene: TRBJ1-2
d_gene: -
v_gene: TRBV5-8
abundance: -
CDR3nt: TGTGCCAGCAGCGGGGAAGTAGCGGGCGACGGCTACACCTTC
CDR3aa: CASSGEVAGDGYTF

j_gene: TRBJ1-3
d_gene: TRBD1
v_gene: TRBV28
abundance: -
CDR3nt: TGTGCCAGCAGTCCGGACAGGGGGTACACCATATATTTT
CDR3aa: CASSPDRGYTIYF

j_gene: TRBJ1-1
d_gene: TRBD1
v_gene: TRBV29-1
abundance: -
CDR3nt: TGCAGCGTTGTCGGGACAGGGTCCTCGAACACTGAAGCTTTCTTT
CDR3aa: CSVVGTGSSNTEAFF

j_gene: TRBJ2-7
d_gene: TRBD1
v_gene: TRBV11-2
abundance: -
CDR3nt: TGTGCCAGCAGCGGGGCGGGAACCCTGACAGGGGCCTACGAGCAGTACTTC
CDR3aa: CASSGAGTLTGAYEQYF

j_gene: TRBJ2-3
d_gene: -
v_gene: TRBV9
abundance: -
CDR3nt: TGTGCCAGCAGCGTAGTAGGCGATAGCACAGATACGCAGTATTTT
CDR3aa: CASSVVGDSTDTQYF

j_gene: TRBJ1-3
d_gene: TRBD1
v_gene: TRBV7-9
abundance: -
CDR3nt: TGTGCCAGCAGCTCGTGGACAGGGGGAGGAAACACCATATATTTT
CDR3aa: CASSSWTGGGNTIYF

j_gene: TRBJ2-1
d_gene: -
v_gene: TRBV7-9
abundance: once
CDR3nt: TGTGCCAGCAGCCTCGACAGCTCCTACAATGAGCAGTTCTTC
CDR3aa: CASSLDSSYNEQFF